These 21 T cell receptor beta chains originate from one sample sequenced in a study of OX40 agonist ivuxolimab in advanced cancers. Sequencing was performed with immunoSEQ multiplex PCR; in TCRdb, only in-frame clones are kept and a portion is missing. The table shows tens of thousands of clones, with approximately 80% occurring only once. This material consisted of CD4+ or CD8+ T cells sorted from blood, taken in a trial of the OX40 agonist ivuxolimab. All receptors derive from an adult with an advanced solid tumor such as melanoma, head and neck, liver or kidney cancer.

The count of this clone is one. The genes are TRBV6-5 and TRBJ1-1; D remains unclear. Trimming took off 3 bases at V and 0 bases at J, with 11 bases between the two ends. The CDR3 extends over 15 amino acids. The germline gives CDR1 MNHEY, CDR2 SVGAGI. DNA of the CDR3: TGTGCCAGCAGTTATTATCGGAATGTGAACACTGAAGCTTTCTTT. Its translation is CASSYYRNVNTEAFF.

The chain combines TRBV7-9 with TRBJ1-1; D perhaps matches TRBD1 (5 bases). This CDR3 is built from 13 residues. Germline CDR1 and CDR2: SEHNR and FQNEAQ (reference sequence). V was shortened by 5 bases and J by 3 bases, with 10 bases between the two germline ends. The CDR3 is CASSQGGDTEAFF. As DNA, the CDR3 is TGTGCCAGCAGCCAAGGAGGGGACACTGAAGCTTTCTTT.

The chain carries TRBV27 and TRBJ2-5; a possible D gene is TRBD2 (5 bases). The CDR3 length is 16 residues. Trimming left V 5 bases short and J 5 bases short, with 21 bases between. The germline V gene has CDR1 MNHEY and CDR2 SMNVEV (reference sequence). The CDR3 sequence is CASSNLGPDGLETQYF. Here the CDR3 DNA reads TGTGCCAGCAGTAACCTAGGCCCGGACGGACTTGAGACCCAGTACTTC.

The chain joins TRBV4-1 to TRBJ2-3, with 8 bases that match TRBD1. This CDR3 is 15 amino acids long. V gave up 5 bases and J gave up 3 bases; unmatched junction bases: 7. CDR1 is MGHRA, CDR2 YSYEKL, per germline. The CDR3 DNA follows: TGCGCCAGCAGCTCCAGGGGGCAGAAAACAGATACGCAGTATTTT. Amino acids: CASSSRGQKTDTQYF.

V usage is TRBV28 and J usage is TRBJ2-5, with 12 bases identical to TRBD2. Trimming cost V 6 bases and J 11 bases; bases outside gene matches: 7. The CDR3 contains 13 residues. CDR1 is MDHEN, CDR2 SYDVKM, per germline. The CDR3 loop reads CASRTSGGEEQYF. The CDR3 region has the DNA TGTGCCAGCAGGACTAGCGGGGGTGAGGAGCAGTACTTC.

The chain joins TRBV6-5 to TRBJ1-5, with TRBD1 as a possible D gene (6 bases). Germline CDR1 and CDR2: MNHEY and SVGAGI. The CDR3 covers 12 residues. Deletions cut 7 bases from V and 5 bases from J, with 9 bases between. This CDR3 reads CASKRGHQPQHF. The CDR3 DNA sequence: TGTGCCAGCAAACGGGGGCATCAGCCCCAGCATTTT.

The CDR3 region is CASSPAGMTGELFF. In nucleotides, the CDR3 is TGTGCCAGCAGCCCTGCCGGGATGACCGGGGAGCTGTTTTTT. The J gene is TRBJ2-2, the V gene TRBV28, with D possibly TRBD2 on 5 matching bases. CDR3 length equals 14 residues. Germline CDR1 MDHEN, CDR2 SYDVKM. Trimming removed 6 bases from V and 5 bases from J, with 13 bases in between.

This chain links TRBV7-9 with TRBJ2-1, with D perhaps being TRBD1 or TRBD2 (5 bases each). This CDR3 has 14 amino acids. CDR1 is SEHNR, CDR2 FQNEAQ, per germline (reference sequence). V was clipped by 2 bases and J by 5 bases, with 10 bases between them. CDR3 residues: CASSLRRGHNEQFF. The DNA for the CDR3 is TGTGCCAGCAGCTTACGCCGGGGCCACAATGAGCAGTTCTTC.

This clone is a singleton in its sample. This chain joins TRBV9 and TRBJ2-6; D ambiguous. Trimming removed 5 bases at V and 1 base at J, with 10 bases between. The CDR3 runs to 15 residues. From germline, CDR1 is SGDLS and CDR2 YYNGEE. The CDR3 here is CASSVTSSGANVLTF. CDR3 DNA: TGTGCCAGCAGTGTGACGAGTTCTGGGGCCAACGTCCTGACTTTC.

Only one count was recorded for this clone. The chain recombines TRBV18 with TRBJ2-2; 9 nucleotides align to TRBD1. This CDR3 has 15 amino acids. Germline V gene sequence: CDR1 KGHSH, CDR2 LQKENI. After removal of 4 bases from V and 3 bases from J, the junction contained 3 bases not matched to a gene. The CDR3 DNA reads TGTGCCAGCTCACAACAGGGGGCCCACACCGGGGAGCTGTTTTTT. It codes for CASSQQGAHTGELFF.

The CDR3: CASSSPPGTGGTDTQYF. CDR3 bases: TGTGCCAGCAGCTCCCCCCCCGGGACAGGGGGAACAGATACGCAGTATTTT. V and J are TRBV7-9 and TRBJ2-3, with 11 nucleotides matching TRBD1. Germline V gene data show CDR1 as SEHNR and CDR2 as FQNEAQ (reference sequence). This CDR3 has 17 residues. Trimming cost V 4 bases and J 3 bases; bases outside gene matches: 9.

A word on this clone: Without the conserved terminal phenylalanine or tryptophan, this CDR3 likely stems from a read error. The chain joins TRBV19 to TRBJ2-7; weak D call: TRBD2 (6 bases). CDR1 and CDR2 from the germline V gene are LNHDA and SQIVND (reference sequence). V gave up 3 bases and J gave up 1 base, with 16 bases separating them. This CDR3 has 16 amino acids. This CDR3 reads CASSITNGGPSYEQYL. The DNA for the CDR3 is TGTGCCAGTAGTATTACCAACGGGGGACCTTCCTACGAGCAGTACCTC.

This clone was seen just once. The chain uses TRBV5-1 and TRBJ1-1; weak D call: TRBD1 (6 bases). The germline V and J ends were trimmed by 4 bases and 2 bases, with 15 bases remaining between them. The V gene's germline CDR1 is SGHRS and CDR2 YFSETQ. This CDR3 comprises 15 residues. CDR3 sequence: CASSPGAHLNTEAFF. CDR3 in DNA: TGCGCCAGCAGCCCGGGGGCCCACCTTAACACTGAAGCTTTCTTT.

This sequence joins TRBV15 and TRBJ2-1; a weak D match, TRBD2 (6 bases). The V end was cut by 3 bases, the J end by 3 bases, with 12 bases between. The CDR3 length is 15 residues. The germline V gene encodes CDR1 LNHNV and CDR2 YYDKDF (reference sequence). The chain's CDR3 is CATSRGGARYNEQFF. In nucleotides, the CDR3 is TGTGCCACCAGCAGGGGGGGTGCCCGCTACAATGAGCAGTTCTTC.

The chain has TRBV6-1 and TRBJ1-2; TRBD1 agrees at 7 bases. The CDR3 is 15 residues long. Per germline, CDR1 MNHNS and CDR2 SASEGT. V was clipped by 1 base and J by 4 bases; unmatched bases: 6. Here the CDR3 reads CASSEGPGGFYGYTF. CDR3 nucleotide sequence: TGTGCCAGCAGTGAAGGCCCAGGGGGGTTCTATGGCTACACCTTC.

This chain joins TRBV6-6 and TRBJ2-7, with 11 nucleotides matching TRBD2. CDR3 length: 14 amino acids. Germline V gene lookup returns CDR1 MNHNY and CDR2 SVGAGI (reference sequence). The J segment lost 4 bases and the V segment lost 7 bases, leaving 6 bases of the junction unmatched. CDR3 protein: CASIFGTSGYEQYF. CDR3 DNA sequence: TGTGCCAGCATATTTGGGACTAGCGGATACGAGCAGTACTTC.

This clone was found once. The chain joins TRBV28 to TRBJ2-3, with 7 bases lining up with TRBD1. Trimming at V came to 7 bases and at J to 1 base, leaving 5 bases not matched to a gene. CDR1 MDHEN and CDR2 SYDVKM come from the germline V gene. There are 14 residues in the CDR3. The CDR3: CASIQGSGTDTQYF. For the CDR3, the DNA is TGTGCCAGCATACAGGGGTCTGGCACAGATACGCAGTATTTT.

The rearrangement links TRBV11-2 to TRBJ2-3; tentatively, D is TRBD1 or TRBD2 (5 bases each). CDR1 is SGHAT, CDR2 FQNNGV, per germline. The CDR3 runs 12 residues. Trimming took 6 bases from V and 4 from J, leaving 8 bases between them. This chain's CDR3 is CASRTGPDTQYF. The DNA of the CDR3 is TGTGCCAGCAGAACGGGACCAGATACGCAGTATTTT.

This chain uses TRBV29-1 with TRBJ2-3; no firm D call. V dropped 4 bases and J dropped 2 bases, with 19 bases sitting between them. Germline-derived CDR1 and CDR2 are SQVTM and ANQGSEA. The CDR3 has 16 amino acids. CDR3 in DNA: TGCAGCGTTGTAAAGGATTCTACTGGCTCCACAGATACGCAGTATTTT. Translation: CSVVKDSTGSTDTQYF.

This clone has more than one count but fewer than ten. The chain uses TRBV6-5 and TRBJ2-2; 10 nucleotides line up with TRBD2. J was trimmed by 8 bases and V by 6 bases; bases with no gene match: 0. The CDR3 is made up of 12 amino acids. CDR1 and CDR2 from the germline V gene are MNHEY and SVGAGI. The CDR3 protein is CASRLAGGELFF. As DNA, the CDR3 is TGTGCCAGCAGACTAGCGGGAGGGGAGCTGTTTTTT.

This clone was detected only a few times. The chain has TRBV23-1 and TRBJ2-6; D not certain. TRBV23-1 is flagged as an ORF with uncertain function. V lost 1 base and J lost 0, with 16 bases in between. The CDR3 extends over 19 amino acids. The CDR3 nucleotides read TGCGCCAGCAGTCAATTCCAGGCTACACTCGTCTCTGGGGCCAACGTCCTGACTTTC. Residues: CASSQFQATLVSGANVLTF.